The entry that follows covers one T cell receptor (beta chain) sequence. No cognate antigen has been identified for it. Nothing much larger sits one base from this clone, and base qualities are not available. Each collaborating institution followed its own protocols to collect whole blood in K2EDTA tubes. For TCRbeta analysis, collaborator samples were shipped as frozen whole blood, as isolated PBMCs, or as DNA extracted from either sample type. The CDR3 measures 16 amino acids from cysteine to phenylalanine. Here the CDR3 DNA is all that survives: 48 bases in frame from base 1. From V the trimming removes 6 bases and from J it removes 3 bases, while the gene matches leave 13 bases of the junction unaccounted for. CDR1 and CDR2, looked up from the germline V gene (reference sequence), are LNHDA and SQIVND. TCRbeta CDR3 regions were amplified from genomic DNA by means of the immunoSEQ Assay, a bias-controlled multiplex PCR. Under the source paper's analysis protocol: The number of nucleated cells in each sample was estimated by amplification of reference gene primers within the assay. Sequence reads were collapsed and filtered to measure the absolute abundance of every unique TCRbeta CDR3 rearrangement. For each sample, productive Simpson clonality was calculated as the square root of Simpson's diversity index over productive rearrangements. As stored in TCRdb, this immuneACCESS dataset retains in-frame rearrangements with V and J assigned. A fraction of the clones does not appear; measured against another copy, unresolved V genes explain less than half of the discrepancy, and the remainder lacks a known reason. The V and J calls and the clone size are those of that table, but D and trimming were determined from the DNA. The sample data list just over 150,000 clones, and 85% of these were observed just once. 3% to 4% of the sample comes from the top ten.

This specimen comes from a study of blood T cell repertoires in COVID-19 (dated by TCRdb to 2019 to 2021). Regarding the study in general: The collaborator samples originated in the United States, Italy and Spain and spanned the acute and convalescent phases of COVID-19. The prospective study material was composed of cDNA or gDNA derived from T cells, B-cell-depleted T cells, or PBMCs. Subjects who had been exposed to COVID-19, were actively infected with it, or had recovered from it provided the deeply sampled blood TCRbeta repertoires that made up the dataset. The repertoires were made available in a free public database intended to serve as a resource for research on the immune response to SARS-CoV-2. Samples were obtained from the ongoing ImmuneRACE study (first 160 participants) and from 1,254 subjects provided by 6 global collaborators. Sample metadata almost always included a de-identified subject ID, COVID-19 status, age in years and sex. Where available, HLA class I and class II types were taken from metadata supplied by the sample provider and were not determined by assay-based typing. What the research found in general, with its limitations: The amount of clinical and demographic metadata varied by source and participant and was provided uncurated.

The clonotype originates from a human donor with acute or convalescent COVID-19. The donor label of this sample is uncertain. The sample consisted of peripheral blood. The rearrangement combines TRBV19 with TRBJ2-7, and 8 junctional nucleotides match TRBD1. The sequenced DNA is TGTGCCAGTAGCAGATCGATAAACGGACAGGGCTACGAGCAGTACTTC. The encoded protein is CASSRSINGQGYEQYF.